This T cell receptor (beta chain) originates from a study of identical twins' blood T cells. Libraries were made from RNA as TCR cDNA, using a modified protocol. TCRdb redid the calling of the 5' RACE reads with MiXCR, one entry per CDR3 protein. The profile shows 400,000 or so distinct CDR3 sequences, roughly 31% of them singletons. Six healthy women, forming three identical twin pairs, donated samples. Reared together, all three twin pairs probably met the same infectious agents and vaccines. With respect to this clonotype: The antigen remains unidentified.

V was shortened by 3 bases and J by 0 bases, with 5 bases between the two germline ends. This CDR3 has 14 residues. Germline V gene lookup returns CDR1 SGHDN and CDR2 FVKESK. Study-level findings and limits: Each donor's most abundant TCRbeta clonotypes shared more CDR3 sequences with her twin than unrelated donors.

The sequenced sample was PBMCs. The TCR comes from a woman aged 18-50 years in good health. V usage is TRBV14 and J usage is TRBJ2-2; no definite D call. The CDR3 DNA is TGTGCCAGCAGCCACATTACGAACACCGGGGAGCTGTTTTTT. Protein: CASSHITNTGELFF.